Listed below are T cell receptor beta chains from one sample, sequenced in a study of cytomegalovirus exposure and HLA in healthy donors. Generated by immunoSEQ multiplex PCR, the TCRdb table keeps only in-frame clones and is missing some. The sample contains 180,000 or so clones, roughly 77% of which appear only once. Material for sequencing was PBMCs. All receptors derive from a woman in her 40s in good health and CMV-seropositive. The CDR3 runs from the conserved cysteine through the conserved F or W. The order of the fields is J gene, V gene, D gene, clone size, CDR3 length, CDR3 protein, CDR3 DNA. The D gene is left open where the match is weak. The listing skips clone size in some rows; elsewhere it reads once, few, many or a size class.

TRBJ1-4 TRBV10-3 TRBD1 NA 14 CAISPQGGGEKLFF TGTGCCATCAGTCCACAGGGGGGTGGTGAAAAACTGTTTTTT
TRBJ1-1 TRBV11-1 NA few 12 CASSPTGLGAFF TGTGCCAGCAGCCCCACGGGGTTGGGAGCTTTCTTT
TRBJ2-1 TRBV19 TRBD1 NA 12 CASSIRTGDQFF TGTGCCAGTAGTATAAGGACAGGGGATCAGTTCTTC
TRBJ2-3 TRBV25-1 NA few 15 CASSPYGKGTDTQYF TGTGCCAGCAGTCCCTACGGGAAGGGCACAGATACGCAGTATTTT
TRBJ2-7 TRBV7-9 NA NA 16 CASTVWGTEISYEQYF TGTGCCAGCACGGTATGGGGGACTGAGATTTCCTACGAGCAGTACTTC
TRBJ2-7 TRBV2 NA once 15 CASSPLQGSFYEQYF TGTGCCAGCAGTCCGCTCCAGGGGAGCTTTTACGAGCAGTACTTC
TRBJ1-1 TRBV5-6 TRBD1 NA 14 CASSLVTGDTEAFF TGTGCCAGCAGCTTGGTAACAGGGGACACTGAAGCTTTCTTT
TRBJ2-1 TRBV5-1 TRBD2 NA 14 CASSSQQRESAQFF TGCGCCAGCAGCTCCCAACAGCGGGAGTCCGCTCAGTTCTTC
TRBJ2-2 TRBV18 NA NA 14 CASSPTQNTGELFF TGTGCCAGCTCACCCACACAGAACACCGGGGAGCTGTTTTTT
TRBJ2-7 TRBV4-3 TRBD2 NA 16 CASSQTSGRNPYEQYF TGCGCCAGCAGCCAGACTAGCGGGAGGAATCCCTACGAGCAGTACTTC
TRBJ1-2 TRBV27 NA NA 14 CASSWSEGYGGYTF TGTGCCAGCAGTTGGTCTGAGGGTTACGGCGGCTACACCTTC
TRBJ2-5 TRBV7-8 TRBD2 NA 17 CASSLGGRGEVPETQYF TGTGCCAGCAGCTTAGGGGGGCGGGGGGAGGTTCCAGAGACCCAGTACTTC
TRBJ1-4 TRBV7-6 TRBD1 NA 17 CASSLRTGDQLNEKLFF TGTGCCAGCAGCTTAAGGACAGGGGACCAGCTTAATGAAAAACTGTTTTTT
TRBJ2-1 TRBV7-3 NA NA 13 CASSADSYNEQFF TGTGCCAGCAGTGCGGACTCCTACAATGAGCAGTTCTTC
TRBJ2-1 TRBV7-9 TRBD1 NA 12 CASRTGVSEQFF TGTGCCAGCCGTACAGGGGTGAGTGAGCAGTTCTTC
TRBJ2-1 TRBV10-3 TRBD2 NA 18 CAISEQVIVAGGRNEQFF TGTGCCATCAGTGAGCAAGTGATAGTGGCGGGAGGTAGGAATGAGCAGTTCTTC
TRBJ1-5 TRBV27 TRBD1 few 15 CASSFSGGLNQPQHF TGTGCCAGCAGTTTTTCAGGGGGCCTCAATCAGCCCCAGCATTTT